These 19 T cell receptor beta chains originate from one sample sequenced in a study of T cells in Graves' hyperthyroidism and ophthalmopathy. The investigators amplified TCR beta CDR3 regions from RNA transcripts. The TCR CDR3 was amplified in a first-round RT-PCR using the HTBI primer set. TCRdb called the multiplex PCR reads again in MiXCR, with one record for every CDR3 protein. The table has approximately 560,000 distinct CDR3 sequences, roughly 46% seen once. Sequenced input: peripheral blood or thyroid tissue (not recorded which). These receptors all come from a woman under 30 with Graves' hyperthyroidism.

This clonotype was picked up a small number of times. The V and J genes are TRBV25-1 and TRBJ1-6; D call uncertain. Deletions cut 9 bases from V and 8 bases from J, with 11 bases between. There are 12 residues in the CDR3. Germline CDR1 and CDR2: MGHDK and SYGVNS. The CDR3, as DNA: TGTGCCAGACAGCTTCGCGATTCACCCCTCCACTTT. It translates to CARQLRDSPLHF.

The rearrangement links TRBV19 to TRBJ1-1; 7 bases agree with TRBD1. The CDR3 is made up of 14 amino acids. With V trimmed by 9 bases and J by 6 bases, 13 bases remained unmatched. From germline, CDR1 is LNHDA and CDR2 SQIVND (reference sequence). The DNA for the CDR3 is TGTGCCAGCAGCCCCGACAGGGTCCCAGCTGAAGCTTTCTTT. Its protein product is CASSPDRVPAEAFF.

A word on this clonotype: A read error may produce the germline difference seen at one junction end. The chain recombines TRBV19 with TRBJ2-2, with D perhaps being TRBD1 or TRBD2 (6 bases each). Looked up from germline, CDR1 is LNHDA and CDR2 is SQIVND (reference sequence). The CDR3 runs 15 residues. CDR3 nucleotides: TGTGCCAGCAGTATTGGGGGGCCCTTAACCGGGGAGCTGTTTTTT. Translating it yields CASSIGGPLTGELFF.

The V gene is TRBV19, the J gene TRBJ2-7; D is undetermined. Germline CDR1 LNHDA, CDR2 SQIVND (reference sequence). Deletions cut 4 bases from V and 0 bases from J, with 13 bases between. This CDR3 comprises 15 residues. CDR3 DNA: TGTGCCAGTAGTAACGGCGGCAGATCCTCCTACGAGCAGTACTTC. Translating gives CASSNGGRSSYEQYF.

This clonotype was counted only a few times. The chain carries TRBV7-3 and TRBJ2-7; D perhaps matches TRBD2 (6 bases). Trimming stripped 2 bases from V and 2 bases from J, with 10 bases between. The CDR3 length is 14 residues. Germline CDR1 and CDR2: SGHTA and FQGTGA. The CDR3 sequence is CASSLGGSAYEQYF. In DNA form, the CDR3 reads TGTGCCAGCAGCTTAGGGGGGAGCGCCTACGAGCAGTACTTC.

This clonotype was recorded only once. V is TRBV29-1 and J is TRBJ2-7; TRBD2 matches at 7 bases. The tail of the sequence fits TRBJ2-1 better, so the J call may be wrong. This CDR3 comprises 13 residues. Germline V lookup: CDR1 SQVTM, CDR2 ANQGSEA. CDR3 coding DNA: TGCAGCGTTGAACTGGGGGGGGTGAGGGAGCAGTTCTTC. It is translated as CSVELGGVREQFF.

The rearrangement links TRBV19 to TRBJ2-2; TRBD2 agrees at 9 bases. J gave up 0 bases and V 6 bases, and 8 bases lay outside the gene matches. CDR3 length: 17 amino acids. Germline V gives CDR1 LNHDA, CDR2 SQIVND (reference sequence). The CDR3 loop reads CASSSPGLATNTGELFF. In DNA form, the CDR3 reads TGTGCCAGTAGCTCTCCTGGACTAGCGACGAACACCGGGGAGCTGTTTTTT.

With regard to this clonotype: One base away lies a much larger clone, so this may be a sequencing read error. This chain joins TRBV7-9 and TRBJ2-7, with 8 bases matching TRBD1. Per the germline V gene, CDR1 is SEHNR and CDR2 is FQNEAQ (reference sequence). Trimming at V came to 5 bases and at J to 2 bases, leaving 5 bases not matched to a gene. The CDR3 is made up of 14 amino acids. CDR3 bases: TGTGCCAGCAGCGGGGACAGGTCCCCCTACGAGCAGTACTTC. Translated: CASSGDRSPYEQYF.

The chain carries TRBV29-1 and TRBJ1-2; no firm D call. This CDR3 spans 14 amino acids. Per the germline V gene, CDR1 is SQVTM and CDR2 is ANQGSEA. The DNA for the CDR3 is TGCAGTGCTAGCGGCGGAGAAGCTAACTATGGCTACACCTTC. It is translated as CSASGGEANYGYTF. Full variable domain (rest looked up from reference TRBV29-1 and TRBJ1-2): SAVISQKPSRDICQRGTSLTIQCQVDSQVTMMFWYRQQPGQSLTLIATANQGSEATYESGFVIDKFPISRPNLTFSTLTVSNMSPEDSSIYLCSASGGEANYGYTFGSGTRLTVV.

About this clonotype: This clone may be a read error of a much larger clone one base away. This chain joins TRBV19 and TRBJ2-7; 7 bases are a match to TRBD2. CDR1 is LNHDA and CDR2 is SQIVND in the germline V gene (reference sequence). The CDR3 contains 15 residues. The junction had 9 bases not matched to a gene; V was cut back by 5 bases and J by 2 bases. The CDR3 coding sequence is TGTGCCAGTAGTGCATTTAGCGGGTGGACCTACGAGCAGTACTTC. Protein sequence: CASSAFSGWTYEQYF. The whole variable domain, remainder taken from reference TRBV19 and TRBJ2-7, is DGGITQSPKYLFRKEGQNVTLSCEQNLNHDAMYWYRQDPGQGLRLIYYSQIVNDFQKGDIAEGYSVSREKKESFPLTVTSAQKNPTAFYLCASSAFSGWTYEQYFGPGTRLTVT.

This chain joins TRBV7-3 and TRBJ2-1; TRBD2 might be the D (6 bases). CDR3 length: 13 residues. The germline CDR1 and CDR2 sequences are SGHTA and FQGTGA. V was cut by 2 bases and J by 5 bases, with 7 bases left in between. CDR3 sequence: CASSLAGNNEQFF. Written as DNA, the CDR3 is TGTGCCAGCAGCTTAGCGGGGAACAATGAGCAGTTCTTC. Full variable domain (outside the CDR3, taken from reference TRBV7-3 and TRBJ2-1): GAGVSQTPSNKVTEKGKYVELRCDPISGHTALYWYRQSLGQGPEFLIYFQGTGAADDSGLPNDRFFAVRPEGSVSTLKIQRTERGDSAVYLCASSLAGNNEQFFGPGTRLTVL.

Comment on this clonotype: The junction and the germline gene differ at one end; a read error may be behind it. The chain joins TRBV25-1 to TRBJ1-2, with a weak D call TRBD1 (6 bases). CDR1 is MGHDK, CDR2 SYGVNS, per germline. This CDR3 is 12 amino acids long. The CDR3 loop is CSASTAGVGYTF. The CDR3 DNA reads TGCAGTGCTTCGACTGCAGGGGTCGGCTACACCTTC.

The chain links TRBV9 to TRBJ2-2; D gene unclear. CDR3 length: 15 amino acids. The V end was cut by 7 bases, the J end by 2 bases, with 15 bases between. CDR1 SGDLS and CDR2 YYNGEE come from the germline V gene. The CDR3 region is CASGSPDRNTGELFF. The CDR3 DNA is TGTGCCAGCGGGTCCCCGGACCGAAACACCGGGGAGCTGTTTTTT.

The rearrangement links TRBV9 to TRBJ1-3; tentatively, D is TRBD1 (6 bases). The CDR3 sequence is 15 residues long. The germline CDR1 and CDR2 sequences are SGDLS and YYNGEE. The V end lost 6 bases, the J end lost 0 bases, and 13 bases lay between the germline ends. The CDR3 region is CASNTGKSSGNTIYF. The DNA for the CDR3 is TGTGCCAGCAACACAGGGAAATCCTCTGGAAACACCATATATTTT.

About this clonotype itself: The junction and the germline gene differ at one end; a read error may be behind it. The chain employs TRBV5-1 and TRBJ1-2, with TRBD1 as a possible D gene (6 bases). In germline, CDR1 is SGHRS, CDR2 YFSETQ. CDR3 length: 15 amino acids. CDR3 sequence (DNA): TGTGCCAGCAGACCCAGCCAGGACAGAAATTATGGCTACACCTTC. As protein: CASRPSQDRNYGYTF.

The chain couples TRBV7-2 to TRBJ2-7; the match to TRBD1 covers 9 bases. Losses at the gene ends were 7 bases for V and 3 bases for J; bases not matched to a gene: 7. Germline V gene lookup returns CDR1 SGHTA and CDR2 FQGNSA. The CDR3 runs to 14 residues. As DNA, the CDR3 is TGTGCCAGCACCACCGGGACAGGGCTCTACGAGCAGTACTTC. It codes for CASTTGTGLYEQYF.

The chain uses TRBV11-2 and TRBJ2-5; 7 bases match TRBD2. This CDR3 is built from 18 residues. Germline V gene lookup returns CDR1 SGHAT and CDR2 FQNNGV. With V trimmed by 5 bases and J by 1 base, 16 bases remained unmatched. The CDR3 loop is CASSLRPPTSAPQETQYF. In DNA, the CDR3 is TGTGCCAGCAGCCTCCGCCCTCCTACTAGCGCCCCCCAAGAGACCCAGTACTTC.

V gene TRBV7-2 combines with J gene TRBJ1-4; TRBD1 might be the D (5 bases). The CDR3 has 14 amino acids. V gave up 4 bases and J gave up 5 bases, with 11 bases separating them. Germline-derived CDR1 and CDR2 are SGHTA and FQGNSA. The CDR3 protein is CASSSEEGNEKLFF. The CDR3 nucleotides read TGTGCCAGCAGCTCAGAGGAGGGGAATGAAAAACTGTTTTTT.

The rearrangement joins TRBV7-9 to TRBJ2-7; 7 bases map to TRBD1. With V trimmed by 1 base and J by 9 bases, 15 bases remained unmatched. The CDR3 consists of 16 residues. Germline assignment: CDR1 SEHNR and CDR2 FQNEAQ (reference sequence). CDR3 region: CASSLVAPPTGQGQYF. For the CDR3, the DNA is TGTGCCAGCAGCTTAGTGGCTCCTCCGACAGGGCAAGGGCAGTACTTC.